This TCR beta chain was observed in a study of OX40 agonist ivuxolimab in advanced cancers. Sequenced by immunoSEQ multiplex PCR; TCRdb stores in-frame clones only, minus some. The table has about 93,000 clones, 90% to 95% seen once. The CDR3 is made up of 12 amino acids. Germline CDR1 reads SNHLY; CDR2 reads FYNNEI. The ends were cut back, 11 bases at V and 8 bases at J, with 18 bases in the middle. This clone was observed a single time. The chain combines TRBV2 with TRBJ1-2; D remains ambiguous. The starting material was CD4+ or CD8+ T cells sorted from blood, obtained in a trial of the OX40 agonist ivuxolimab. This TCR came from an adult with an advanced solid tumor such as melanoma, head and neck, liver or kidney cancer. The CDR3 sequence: CAREEDWQGYTF. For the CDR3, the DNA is TGTGCCCGCGAGGAGGATTGGCAGGGCTACACCTTC. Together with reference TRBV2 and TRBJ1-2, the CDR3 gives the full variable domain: EPEVTQTPSHQVTQMGQEVILRCVPISNHLYFYWYRQILGQKVEFLVSFYNNEISEKSEIFDDQFSVERPDGSNFTLKIRSTKLEDSAMYFCAREEDWQGYTFGSGTRLTVV.